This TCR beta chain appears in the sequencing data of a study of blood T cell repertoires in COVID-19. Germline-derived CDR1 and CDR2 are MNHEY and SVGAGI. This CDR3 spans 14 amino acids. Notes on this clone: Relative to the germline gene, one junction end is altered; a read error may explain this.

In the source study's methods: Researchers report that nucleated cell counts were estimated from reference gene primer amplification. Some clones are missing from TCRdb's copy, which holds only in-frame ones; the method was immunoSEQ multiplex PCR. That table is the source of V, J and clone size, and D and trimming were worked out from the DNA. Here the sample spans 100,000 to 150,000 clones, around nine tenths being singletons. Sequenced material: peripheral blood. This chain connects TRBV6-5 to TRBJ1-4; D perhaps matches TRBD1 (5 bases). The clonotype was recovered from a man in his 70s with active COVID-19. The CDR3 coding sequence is TGTGCCGGCAGGACATCCTCAACTAATGAAAAACTGTTTTTT. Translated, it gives CAGRTSSTNEKLFF.